This entry is about one T cell receptor (beta chain). The antigen is not known. Sequenced with the Oncomine TCR Beta short-read assay was DNA taken from cultured CD4+ T cells. TCRdb used MiXCR to reprocess the PCR reads, holding one entry per CDR3 protein. Here the sample spans about 23,000 distinct CDR3 sequences, approximately 50% being singletons. Treatment denoted: roughly ten-day PBMC culture with coronavirus spike peptide pools or control peptides (ViraFEST assay). ViraFEST enlarged antigen-specific T cell populations with peptide pools and afterwards sequenced TCRs. Cultures used 1.5 million to 2.5 million PBMCs per well, about 9.9 IU/ml IL-2 and approximately 9.6 ug/ml peptides. The data were obtained in a study of vaccination and CD4 T cells after COVID-19. As for the study in general: Post-vaccine sample collection happened at a median of approximately 70 days after dose two, ranging 14 to 241.

Unmatched junction bases numbered 8, after V lost 9 bases and J lost 6 bases. This CDR3 is 13 amino acids long. The germline V gene encodes CDR1 MNHNS and CDR2 SASEGT. The J gene is TRBJ2-1, the V gene TRBV6-1; 7 bases map to TRBD2. The sequencing sample was made of CD4+ T cells from blood, cultured in vitro. The source of this sequence is a human donor who had recovered from COVID-19. In DNA, the CDR3 is TGTGCCAGTTGGGACTATACGACCAATGAGCAGTTCTTC. It yields the protein CASWDYTTNEQFF.